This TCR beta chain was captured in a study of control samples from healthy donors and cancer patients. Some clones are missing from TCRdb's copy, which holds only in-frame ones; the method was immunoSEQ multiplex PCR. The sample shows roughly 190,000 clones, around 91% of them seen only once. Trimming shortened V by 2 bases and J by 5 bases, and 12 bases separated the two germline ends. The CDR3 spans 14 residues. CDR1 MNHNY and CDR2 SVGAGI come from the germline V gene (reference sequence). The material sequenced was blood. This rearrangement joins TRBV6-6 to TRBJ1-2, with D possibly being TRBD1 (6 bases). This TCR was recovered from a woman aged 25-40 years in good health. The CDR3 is CASSYGQGSYGYTF. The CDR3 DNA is TGTGCCAGCAGTTACGGGCAGGGGTCGTATGGCTACACCTTC.